The 10 T cell receptor beta chains reported below all come from one sample, sequenced in a study of T cells in localized non-small cell lung cancer. The assay was immunoSEQ multiplex PCR, and TCRdb's table has in-frame clones only and misses some. The sample lists approximately 7,100 clones, around 92% occurring once. Specimen: peripheral blood mononuclear cells, collected before any cancer treatment. These receptor sequences come from a male donor older than 55 with stage II lung adenocarcinoma.

The sample holds a few counts of this clone. This sequence joins TRBV10-1 and TRBJ1-3; no reliable D call. Germline CDR1 and CDR2: WNHNN and SYGVQD (reference sequence). The V end lost 10 bases, the J end lost 0 bases, and 10 bases lay between the germline ends. The CDR3 has 13 residues. CDR3 residues: CATSPSSGNTIYF. DNA of the CDR3: TGCGCCACGTCCCCGAGCTCTGGAAACACCATATATTTT.

The J gene is TRBJ2-1, the V gene TRBV19, with TRBD1 identical over 9 bases. The J segment lost 3 bases and the V segment lost 7 bases, leaving 7 bases of the junction unmatched. Germline lookup yields CDR1 LNHDA and CDR2 SQIVND (reference sequence). There are 15 residues in the CDR3. CDR3 protein: CASNPGTGSYNEQFF. The CDR3 region has the DNA TGTGCCAGTAACCCGGGGACAGGGAGCTACAATGAGCAGTTCTTC.

In DNA form, the CDR3 reads TGTGCCAGTAGTATAGGCCCAGGGTCGGGCTATGGCTACACCTTC. This encodes CASSIGPGSGYGYTF. This rearrangement joins TRBV19 to TRBJ1-2, with D possibly TRBD1 on 5 matching bases. V was pared by 1 base and J by 4 bases, with 13 bases between. The length of the CDR3 is 15 residues. The V gene's germline CDR1 is LNHDA and CDR2 SQIVND (reference sequence).

The J gene is TRBJ1-4, the V gene TRBV11-2; tentatively, D is TRBD1 (5 bases). The CDR3 length is 14 residues. Germline CDR1 SGHAT, CDR2 FQNNGV. V was cut by 10 bases and J by 6 bases, with 18 bases left in between. The DNA of the CDR3 is TGTGCCACCCGATTGGGACTTTCGGATGAAAAACTGTTTTTT. Its translation is CATRLGLSDEKLFF.

The chain uses TRBV27 and TRBJ2-2; D is perhaps TRBD2 (5 bases). The length of the CDR3 is 14 residues. CDR1 MNHEY and CDR2 SMNVEV come from the germline V gene (reference sequence). Trimming removed 3 bases at V and 0 bases at J, with 5 bases between. CDR3: CASSLTTNTGELFF. CDR3 coding DNA: TGTGCCAGCAGTTTGACTACGAACACCGGGGAGCTGTTTTTT.

The chain has TRBV7-2 and TRBJ1-1; D unclear. Trimming pared 4 bases from V and 5 bases from J, leaving 11 bases between. CDR3 length: 13 amino acids. Germline V gene sequence: CDR1 SGHTA, CDR2 FQGNSA. This CDR3 is CASSSRATTEAFF. DNA of the CDR3: TGTGCCAGCAGCTCCCGGGCCACTACTGAAGCTTTCTTT. The full variable domain, completed using reference TRBV7-2 and TRBJ1-1, is GAGVSQSPSNKVTEKGKDVELRCDPISGHTALYWYRQSLGQGLEFLIYFQGNSAPDKSGLPSDRFSAERTGGSVSTLTIQRTQQEDSAVYLCASSSRATTEAFFGQGTRLTVV.

The chain uses TRBV7-2 and TRBJ1-1; D gene ambiguous. The germline V gene has CDR1 SGHTA and CDR2 FQGNSA. This CDR3 spans 12 amino acids. V lost 5 bases and J lost 6, with 10 bases in between. Written as DNA, the CDR3 is TGTGCCAGCAGCCCTCAGGTCGCTGAAGCTTTCTTT. Its protein is CASSPQVAEAFF.

The chain employs TRBV4-1 and TRBJ1-6, with a tentative D call TRBD1 (5 bases). The CDR3 has 19 amino acids. Germline values: CDR1 MGHRA, CDR2 YSYEKL. The V end was cut by 0 bases, the J end by 5 bases, with 20 bases between. CDR3 nucleotides: TGCGCCAGCAGCCAAGAGGGGGGGAAGAACAGGCCTAATAATTCACCCCTCCACTTT. This sequence encodes CASSQEGGKNRPNNSPLHF.

The chain combines TRBV21-1 with TRBJ1-5; the listed D gene, TRBD1, was not tested against the DNA. TRBV21-1 is marked as a pseudogene. CDR3 size: 13 residues. DNA for the CDR3: TGTGCCAGCAGCAGAACACCCGATCAGCCCCAGCATTTT. This codes for CASSRTPDQPQHF.

This clone was picked up one time. This rearrangement joins TRBV6-5 to TRBJ2-5, with D unclear. V lost 2 bases and J 2 bases, leaving 0 bases between the germline ends. CDR3 size: 11 residues. Per germline, CDR1 MNHEY and CDR2 SVGAGI. The CDR3 sequence is CASSYQETQYF. CDR3 nucleotide sequence: TGTGCCAGCAGTTACCAAGAGACCCAGTACTTC.